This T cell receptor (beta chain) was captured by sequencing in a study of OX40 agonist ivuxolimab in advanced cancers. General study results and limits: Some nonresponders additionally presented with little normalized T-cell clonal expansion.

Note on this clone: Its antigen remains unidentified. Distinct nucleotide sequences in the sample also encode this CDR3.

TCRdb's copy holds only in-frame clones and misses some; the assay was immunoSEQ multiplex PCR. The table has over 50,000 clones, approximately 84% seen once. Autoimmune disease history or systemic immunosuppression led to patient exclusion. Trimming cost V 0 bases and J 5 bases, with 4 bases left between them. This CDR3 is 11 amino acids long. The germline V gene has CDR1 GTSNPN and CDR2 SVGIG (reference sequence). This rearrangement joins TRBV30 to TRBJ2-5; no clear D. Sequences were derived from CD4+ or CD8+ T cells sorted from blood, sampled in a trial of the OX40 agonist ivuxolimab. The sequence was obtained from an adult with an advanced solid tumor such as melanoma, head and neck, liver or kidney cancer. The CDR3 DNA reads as TGTGCCTGGAGTGTCGGGGAGACCCAGTACTTC. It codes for CAWSVGETQYF.